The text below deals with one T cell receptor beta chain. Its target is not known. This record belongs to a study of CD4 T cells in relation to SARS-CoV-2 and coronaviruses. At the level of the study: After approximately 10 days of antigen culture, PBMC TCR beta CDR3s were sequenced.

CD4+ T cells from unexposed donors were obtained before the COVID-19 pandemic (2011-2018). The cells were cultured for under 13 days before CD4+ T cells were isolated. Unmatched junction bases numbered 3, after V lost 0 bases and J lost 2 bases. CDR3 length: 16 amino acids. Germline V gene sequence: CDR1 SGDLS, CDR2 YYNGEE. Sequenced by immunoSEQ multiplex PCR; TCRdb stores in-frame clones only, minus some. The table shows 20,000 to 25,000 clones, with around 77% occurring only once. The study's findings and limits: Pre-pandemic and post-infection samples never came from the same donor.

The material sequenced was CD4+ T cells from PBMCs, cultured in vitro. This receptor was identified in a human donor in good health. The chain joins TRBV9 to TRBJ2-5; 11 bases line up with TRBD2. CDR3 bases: TGTGCCAGCAGCGTAGTAGGGACTAGCGGTCAAGAGACCCAGTACTTC. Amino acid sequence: CASSVVGTSGQETQYF.